This T cell receptor (beta chain) comes out of a study of spatial heterogeneity in lung cancer. CDR1 and CDR2 (germline): SNHLY, FYNNEI. V gave up 3 bases and J gave up 1 base, with 11 bases separating them. This CDR3 is built from 15 residues. This clonotype has at least ten counts. Each CDR3 protein is one row after TCRdb ran MiXCR on the 5' RACE reads. Altogether about 52,000 distinct CDR3 sequences are present, less than 9.5% being singletons, with the ten largest covering roughly 35%. Regarding time point: blood at routine non-recurrence follow-up after resection. No cells were sorted before sequencing. The whole RNA sequenced was extracted from tumor, nontumor lung or frozen PBMC.

This sequence joins TRBV2 and TRBJ2-3, with a possible D match to TRBD2 (5 bases). The receptor comes from a female donor with early-stage non-small cell lung cancer. The sequencing here drew on PBMCs, taken at follow-up. The chain's CDR3 is CASSDGLGGTDTQYF. Here the CDR3 DNA reads TGTGCCAGCAGTGATGGACTTGGAGGCACAGATACGCAGTATTTT.